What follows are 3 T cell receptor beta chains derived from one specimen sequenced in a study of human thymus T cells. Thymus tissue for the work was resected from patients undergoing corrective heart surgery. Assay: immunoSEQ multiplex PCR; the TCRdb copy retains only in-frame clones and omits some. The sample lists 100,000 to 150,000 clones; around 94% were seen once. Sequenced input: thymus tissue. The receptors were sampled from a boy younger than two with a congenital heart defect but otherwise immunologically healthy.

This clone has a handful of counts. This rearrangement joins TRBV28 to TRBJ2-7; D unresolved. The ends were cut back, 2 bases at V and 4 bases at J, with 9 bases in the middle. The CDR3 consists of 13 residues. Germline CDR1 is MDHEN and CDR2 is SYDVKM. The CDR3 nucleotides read TGTGCCAGCAGTTTAAGGGTCGGATACGAGCAGTACTTC. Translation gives CASSLRVGYEQYF.

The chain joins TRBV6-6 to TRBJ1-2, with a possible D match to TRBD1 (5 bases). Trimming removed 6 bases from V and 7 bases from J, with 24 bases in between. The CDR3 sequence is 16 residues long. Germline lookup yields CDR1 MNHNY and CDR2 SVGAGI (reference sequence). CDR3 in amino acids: CASRAKQVSGLSGYTF. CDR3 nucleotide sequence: TGTGCCAGCAGGGCAAAACAGGTTTCGGGGCTCTCTGGCTACACCTTC.

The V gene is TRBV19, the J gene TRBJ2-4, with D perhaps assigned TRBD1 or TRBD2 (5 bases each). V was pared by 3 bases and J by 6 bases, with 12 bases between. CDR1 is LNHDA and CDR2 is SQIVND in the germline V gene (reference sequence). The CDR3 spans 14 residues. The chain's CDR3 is CASSIGDRLNIQYF. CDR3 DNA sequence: TGTGCCAGTAGTATTGGGGACCGCTTAAACATTCAGTACTTC. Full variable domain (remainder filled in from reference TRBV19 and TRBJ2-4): DGGITQSPKYLFRKEGQNVTLSCEQNLNHDAMYWYRQDPGQGLRLIYYSQIVNDFQKGDIAEGYSVSREKKESFPLTVTSAQKNPTAFYLCASSIGDRLNIQYFGAGTRLSVL.